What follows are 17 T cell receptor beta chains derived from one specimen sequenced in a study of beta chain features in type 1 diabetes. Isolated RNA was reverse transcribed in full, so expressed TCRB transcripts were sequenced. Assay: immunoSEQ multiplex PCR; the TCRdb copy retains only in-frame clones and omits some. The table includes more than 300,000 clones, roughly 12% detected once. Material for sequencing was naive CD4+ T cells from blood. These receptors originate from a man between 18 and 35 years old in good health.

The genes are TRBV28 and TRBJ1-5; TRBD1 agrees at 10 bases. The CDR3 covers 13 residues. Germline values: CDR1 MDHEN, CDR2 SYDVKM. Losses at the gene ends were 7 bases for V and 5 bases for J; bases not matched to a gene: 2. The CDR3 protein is CASTTGGDQPQHF. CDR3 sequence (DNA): TGTGCCAGCACGACAGGGGGCGATCAGCCCCAGCATTTT. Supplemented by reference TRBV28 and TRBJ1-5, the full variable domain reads DVKVTQSSRYLVKRTGEKVFLECVQDMDHENMFWYRQDPGLGLRLIYFSYDVKMKEKGDIPEGYSVSREKKERFSLILESASTNQTSMYLCASTTGGDQPQHFGDGTRLSIL.

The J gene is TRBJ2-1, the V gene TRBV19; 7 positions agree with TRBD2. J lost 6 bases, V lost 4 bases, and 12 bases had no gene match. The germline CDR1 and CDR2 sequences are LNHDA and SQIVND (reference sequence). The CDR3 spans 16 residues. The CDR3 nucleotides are TGTGCCAGTAGTAAAAGTAGGGCGGGAGTCTTCAATGAGCAGTTCTTC. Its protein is CASSKSRAGVFNEQFF.

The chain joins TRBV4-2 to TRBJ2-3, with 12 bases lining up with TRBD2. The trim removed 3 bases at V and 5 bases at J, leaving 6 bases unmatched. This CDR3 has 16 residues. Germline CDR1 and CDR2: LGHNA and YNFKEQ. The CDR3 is CASSQPLAGGKDTQYF. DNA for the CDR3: TGTGCCAGCAGCCAGCCGCTAGCGGGGGGGAAAGATACGCAGTATTTT.

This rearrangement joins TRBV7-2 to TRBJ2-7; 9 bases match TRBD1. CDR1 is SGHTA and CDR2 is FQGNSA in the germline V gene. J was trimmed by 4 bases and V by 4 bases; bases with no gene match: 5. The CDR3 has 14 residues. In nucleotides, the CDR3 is TGTGCCAGCAGCTCCACAGGGGGCTATTACGAGCAGTACTTC. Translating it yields CASSSTGGYYEQYF. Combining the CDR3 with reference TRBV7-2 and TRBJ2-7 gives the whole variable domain GAGVSQSPSNKVTEKGKDVELRCDPISGHTALYWYRQSLGQGLEFLIYFQGNSAPDKSGLPSDRFSAERTGGSVSTLTIQRTQQEDSAVYLCASSSTGGYYEQYFGPGTRLTVT.

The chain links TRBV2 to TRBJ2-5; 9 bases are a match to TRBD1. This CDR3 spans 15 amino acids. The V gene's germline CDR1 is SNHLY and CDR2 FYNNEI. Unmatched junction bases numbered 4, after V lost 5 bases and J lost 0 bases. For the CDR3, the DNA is TGTGCCAGCAGTCCACAGGGGGCGAACCAAGAGACCCAGTACTTC. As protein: CASSPQGANQETQYF.

The CDR3 region is CASSQEFWGGSNEKLFF. CDR3 in DNA: TGCGCCAGCAGCCAAGAGTTTTGGGGGGGCAGTAATGAAAAACTGTTTTTT. V and J are TRBV4-3 and TRBJ1-4; TRBD1 might be the D (6 bases). The CDR3 extends over 17 amino acids. Per germline, CDR1 LGHNA and CDR2 YSLEER. Trimming cost V 0 bases and J 4 bases, with 15 bases left between them.

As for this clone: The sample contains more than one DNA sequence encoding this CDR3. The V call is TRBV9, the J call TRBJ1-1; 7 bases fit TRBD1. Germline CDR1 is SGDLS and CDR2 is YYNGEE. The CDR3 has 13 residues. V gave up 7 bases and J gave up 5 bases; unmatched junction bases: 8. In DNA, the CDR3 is TGTGCCAGCTCAGCGGCAGGGGGTACTGAAGCTTTCTTT. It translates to CASSAAGGTEAFF.

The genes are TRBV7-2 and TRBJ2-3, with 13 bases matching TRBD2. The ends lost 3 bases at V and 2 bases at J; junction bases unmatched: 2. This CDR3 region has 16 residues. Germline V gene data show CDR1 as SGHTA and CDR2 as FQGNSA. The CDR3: CASSLTSGGHTDTQYF. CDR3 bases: TGTGCCAGCAGCTTGACTAGCGGGGGGCACACAGATACGCAGTATTTT. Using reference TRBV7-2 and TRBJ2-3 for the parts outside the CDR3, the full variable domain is GAGVSQSPSNKVTEKGKDVELRCDPISGHTALYWYRQSLGQGLEFLIYFQGNSAPDKSGLPSDRFSAERTGGSVSTLTIQRTQQEDSAVYLCASSLTSGGHTDTQYFGPGTRLTVL.

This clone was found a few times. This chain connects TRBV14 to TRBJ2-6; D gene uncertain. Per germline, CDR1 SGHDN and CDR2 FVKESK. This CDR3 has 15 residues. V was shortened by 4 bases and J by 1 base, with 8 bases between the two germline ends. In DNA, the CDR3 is TGTGCCAGCAGCCCCCCCAGGTCTGGGGCCAACGTCCTGACTTTC. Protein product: CASSPPRSGANVLTF.

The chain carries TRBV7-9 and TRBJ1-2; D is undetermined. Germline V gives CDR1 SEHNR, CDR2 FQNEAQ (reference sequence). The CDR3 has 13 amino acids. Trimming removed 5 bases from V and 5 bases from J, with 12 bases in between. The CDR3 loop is CASSQQAGYGYTF. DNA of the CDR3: TGTGCCAGCAGCCAGCAGGCTGGGTATGGCTACACCTTC.

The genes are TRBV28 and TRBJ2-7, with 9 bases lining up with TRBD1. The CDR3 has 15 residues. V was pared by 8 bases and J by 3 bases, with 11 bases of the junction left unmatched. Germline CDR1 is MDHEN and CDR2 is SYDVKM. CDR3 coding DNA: TGTGCCAGCCGGAGAGGACCGGGACAGGGCTACGAGCAGTACTTC. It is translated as CASRRGPGQGYEQYF.

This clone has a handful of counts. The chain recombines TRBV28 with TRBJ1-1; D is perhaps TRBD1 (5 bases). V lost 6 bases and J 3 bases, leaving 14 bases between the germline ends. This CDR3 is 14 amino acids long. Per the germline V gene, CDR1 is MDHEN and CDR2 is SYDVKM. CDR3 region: CASSRGGFDTEAFF. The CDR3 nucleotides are TGTGCCAGCAGCCGTGGGGGGTTTGACACTGAAGCTTTCTTT.

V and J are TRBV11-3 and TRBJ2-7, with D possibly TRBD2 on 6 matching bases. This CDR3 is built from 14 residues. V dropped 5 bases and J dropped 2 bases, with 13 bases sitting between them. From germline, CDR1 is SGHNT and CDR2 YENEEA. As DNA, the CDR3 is TGTGCCAGCAGCCGCGGGACGGGAACCTACGAGCAGTACTTC. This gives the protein CASSRGTGTYEQYF.

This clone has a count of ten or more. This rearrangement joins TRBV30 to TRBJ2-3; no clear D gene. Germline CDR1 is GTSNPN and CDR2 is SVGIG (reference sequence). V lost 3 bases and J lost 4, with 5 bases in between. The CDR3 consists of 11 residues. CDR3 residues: CAWRSADTQYF. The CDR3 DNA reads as TGTGCCTGGAGGTCGGCAGATACGCAGTATTTT.

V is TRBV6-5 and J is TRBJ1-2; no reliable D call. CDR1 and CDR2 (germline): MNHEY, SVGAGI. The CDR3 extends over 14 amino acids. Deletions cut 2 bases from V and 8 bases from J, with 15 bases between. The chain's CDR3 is CASSYARTTGGYTF. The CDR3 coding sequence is TGTGCCAGCAGTTACGCACGTACAACGGGAGGCTACACCTTC.

The CDR3 reads CASSLWSGVRNEQFF. CDR3 in DNA: TGTGCCAGCAGTTTATGGTCAGGGGTGCGCAATGAGCAGTTCTTC. This rearrangement joins TRBV28 to TRBJ2-1, with a weak D call TRBD1 (6 bases). Germline-derived CDR1 and CDR2 are MDHEN and SYDVKM. V was clipped by 0 bases and J by 6 bases, with 12 bases between them. The CDR3 extends over 15 amino acids.

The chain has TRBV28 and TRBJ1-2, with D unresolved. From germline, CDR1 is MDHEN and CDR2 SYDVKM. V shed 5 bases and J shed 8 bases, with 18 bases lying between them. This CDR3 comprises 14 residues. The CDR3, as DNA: TGTGCCAGCAGTCTGGACTTGCTTTCGGCGGGCTACACCTTC. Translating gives CASSLDLLSAGYTF.